A selection of T cell receptor beta chains follows, all from one sample in a study of CD8 T cells in ankylosing spondylitis. TCRdb processed the 5' RACE reads anew with MiXCR; each CDR3 protein has one entry. The sample records about 400,000 distinct CDR3 sequences, 20% to 25% being singletons. Sequencing used blood, either unsorted or a sorted T cell fraction (not recorded which). These receptor sequences come from a male donor with ankylosing spondylitis. CDR3s leave out the opening cysteine and the closing phenylalanine or tryptophan. D genes are given only for firm matches.

ASTDRDNTGELF | TRBD1 | TRBV12-3/TRBV12-4
ASTRRGNGYT | - | TRBV6-5
ASSRPSSGSNEQF | TRBD2 | TRBV4-3
ASSLALVDYGYT | - | TRBV5-1
SASFGETQY | - | TRBV20-1
ASSPRGIDYGYT | - | TRBV12-3/TRBV12-4
ASSQVSGSGYEQY | TRBD2 | TRBV3-1
ATNQGTSRAYEQY | TRBD2 | TRBV28
SVRTSGYNEQF | TRBD2 | TRBV29-1
ASILEGPAWRERTYNEQF | - | TRBV11-1
SVRAGEGEQY | TRBD2 | TRBV20-1
ARRGLVGHNEQF | TRBD2 | TRBV2
ASSLRQEGSPLH | - | TRBV5-1
ASTPGLAGGPFMDEQY | TRBD2 | TRBV6-2/TRBV6-3
ASSSRVAGGYNEQF | TRBD2 | TRBV13
SATGLAVTDTQY | TRBD2 | TRBV20-1
ASSPRTRTGELF | - | TRBV18
ASSIDLVDGRLV | - | TRBV19